The clone carrying this TCR beta chain occurred many times. What it binds is unknown. These data originate in a study of T cells in Graves' hyperthyroidism and ophthalmopathy. Regarding the study as a whole: The authors' 13 V-J model separated ophthalmopathy from stable hyperthyroidism.

Researchers took RNA transcripts and amplified the TCR beta CDR3 regions from them. HTBI primers drove first-round RT-PCR of the TCR CDR3. TCRdb reanalysed the multiplex PCR reads using MiXCR and keeps one entry per CDR3 protein. Counted here are 660,000 or so distinct CDR3 sequences, just under 45% occurring once; the ten biggest clones make up approximately 7.2%. The CDR3 contains 16 residues. J was trimmed by 0 bases and V by 5 bases; bases with no gene match: 9. The chain carries TRBV12-3 or TRBV12-4 and TRBJ1-1; TRBD1 matches at 7 bases. The sample taken for sequencing was peripheral blood or thyroid tissue (not recorded which). The source is an adult man with Graves' disease, either hyperthyroidism or ophthalmopathy (not recorded which). The CDR3 bases are TGTGCCAGCAGTACTCGGACAGGTCCTATGAACACTGAAGCTTTCTTT. It is translated as CASSTRTGPMNTEAFF.